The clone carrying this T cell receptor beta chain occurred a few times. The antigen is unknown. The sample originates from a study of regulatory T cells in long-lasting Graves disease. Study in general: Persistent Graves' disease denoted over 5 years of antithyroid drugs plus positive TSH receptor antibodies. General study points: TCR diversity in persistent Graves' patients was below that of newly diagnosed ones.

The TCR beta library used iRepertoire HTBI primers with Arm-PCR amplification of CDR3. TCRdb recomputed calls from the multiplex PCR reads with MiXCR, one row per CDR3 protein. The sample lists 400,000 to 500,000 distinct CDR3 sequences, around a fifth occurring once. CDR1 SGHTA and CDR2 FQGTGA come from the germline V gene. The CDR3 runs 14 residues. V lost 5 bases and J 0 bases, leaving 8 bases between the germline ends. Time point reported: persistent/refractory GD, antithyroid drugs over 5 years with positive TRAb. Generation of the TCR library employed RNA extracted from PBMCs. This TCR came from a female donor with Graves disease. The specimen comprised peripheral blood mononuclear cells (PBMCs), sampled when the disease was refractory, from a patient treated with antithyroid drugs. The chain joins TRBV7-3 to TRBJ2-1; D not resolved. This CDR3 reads CASSPHASYNEQFF. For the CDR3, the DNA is TGTGCCAGCAGCCCCCACGCCTCCTACAATGAGCAGTTCTTC. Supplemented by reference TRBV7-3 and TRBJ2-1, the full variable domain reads GAGVSQTPSNKVTEKGKYVELRCDPISGHTALYWYRQSLGQGPEFLIYFQGTGAADDSGLPNDRFFAVRPEGSVSTLKIQRTERGDSAVYLCASSPHASYNEQFFGPGTRLTVL.